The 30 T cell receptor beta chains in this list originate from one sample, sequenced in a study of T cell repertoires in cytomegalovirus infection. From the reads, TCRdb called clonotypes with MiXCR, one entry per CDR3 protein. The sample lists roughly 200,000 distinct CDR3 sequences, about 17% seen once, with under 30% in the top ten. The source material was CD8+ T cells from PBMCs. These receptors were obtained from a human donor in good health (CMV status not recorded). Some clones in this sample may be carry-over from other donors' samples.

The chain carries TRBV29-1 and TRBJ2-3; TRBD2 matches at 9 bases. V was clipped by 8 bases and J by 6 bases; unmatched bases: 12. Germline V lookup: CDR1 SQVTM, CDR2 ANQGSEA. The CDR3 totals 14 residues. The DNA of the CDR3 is TGCAGCTTTGCGGCGGGGGGGCCGGAGGATACGCAGTATTTT. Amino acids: CSFAAGGPEDTQYF.

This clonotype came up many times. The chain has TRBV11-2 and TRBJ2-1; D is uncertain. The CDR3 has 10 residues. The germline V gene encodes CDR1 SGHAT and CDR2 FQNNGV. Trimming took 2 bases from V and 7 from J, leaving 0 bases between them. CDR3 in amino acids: CASSLNEQFF. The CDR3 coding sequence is TGTGCCAGCAGCTTAAATGAGCAGTTCTTC.

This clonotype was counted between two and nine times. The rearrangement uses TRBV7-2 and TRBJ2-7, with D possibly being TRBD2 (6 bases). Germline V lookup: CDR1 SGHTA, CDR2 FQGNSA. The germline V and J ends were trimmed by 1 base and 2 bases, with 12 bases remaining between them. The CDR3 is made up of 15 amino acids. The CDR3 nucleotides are TGTGCCAGCAGCTTAGGGGCTAGCGTGGCCTACGAGCAGTACTTC. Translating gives CASSLGASVAYEQYF.

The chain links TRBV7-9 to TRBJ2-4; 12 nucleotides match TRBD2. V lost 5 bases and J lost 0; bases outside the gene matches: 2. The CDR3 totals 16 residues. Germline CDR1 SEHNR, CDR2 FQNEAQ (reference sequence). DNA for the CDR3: TGTGCCAGCAGCCGGACTAGCGGGGTAGCCAAAAACATTCAGTACTTC. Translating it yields CASSRTSGVAKNIQYF.

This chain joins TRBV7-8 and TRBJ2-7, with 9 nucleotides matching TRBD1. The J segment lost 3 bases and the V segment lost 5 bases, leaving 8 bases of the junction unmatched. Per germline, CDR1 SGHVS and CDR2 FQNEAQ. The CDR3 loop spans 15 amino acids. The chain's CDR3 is CASSAPGQGVYEQYF. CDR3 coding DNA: TGTGCCAGCAGCGCACCGGGACAGGGAGTCTACGAGCAGTACTTC.

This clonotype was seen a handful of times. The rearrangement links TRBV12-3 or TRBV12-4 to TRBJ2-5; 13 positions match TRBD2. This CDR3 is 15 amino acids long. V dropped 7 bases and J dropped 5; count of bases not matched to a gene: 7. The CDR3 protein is CASTDGTSGDETQYF. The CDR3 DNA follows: TGTGCCAGCACCGATGGGACTAGCGGGGATGAGACCCAGTACTTC.

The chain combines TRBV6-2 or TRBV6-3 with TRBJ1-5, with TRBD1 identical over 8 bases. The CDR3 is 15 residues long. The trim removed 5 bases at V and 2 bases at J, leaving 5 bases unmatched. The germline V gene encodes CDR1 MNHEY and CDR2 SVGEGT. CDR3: CASSEQGDGNQPQHF. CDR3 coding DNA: TGTGCCAGCAGTGAACAGGGGGATGGCAATCAGCCCCAGCATTTT.

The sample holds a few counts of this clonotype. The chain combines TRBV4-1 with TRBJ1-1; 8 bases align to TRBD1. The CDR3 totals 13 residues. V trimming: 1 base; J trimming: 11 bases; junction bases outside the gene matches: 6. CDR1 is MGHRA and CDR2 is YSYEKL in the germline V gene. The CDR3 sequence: CASSQVTGEEAFF. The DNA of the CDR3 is TGCGCCAGCAGCCAAGTGACAGGGGAGGAGGCTTTCTTT.

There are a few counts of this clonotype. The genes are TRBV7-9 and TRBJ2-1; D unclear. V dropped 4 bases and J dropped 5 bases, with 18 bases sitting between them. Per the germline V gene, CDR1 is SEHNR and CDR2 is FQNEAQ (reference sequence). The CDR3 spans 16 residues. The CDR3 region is CASSWFADRKDNEQFF. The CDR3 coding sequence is TGTGCCAGCAGCTGGTTTGCGGACCGGAAGGACAATGAGCAGTTCTTC.

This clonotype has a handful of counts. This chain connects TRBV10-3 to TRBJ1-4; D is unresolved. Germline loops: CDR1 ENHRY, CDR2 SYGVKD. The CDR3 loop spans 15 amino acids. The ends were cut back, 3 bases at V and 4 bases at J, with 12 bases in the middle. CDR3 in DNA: TGTGCCATCAGTGAAGAGGACGGAATTAATGAAAAACTGTTTTTT. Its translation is CAISEEDGINEKLFF.

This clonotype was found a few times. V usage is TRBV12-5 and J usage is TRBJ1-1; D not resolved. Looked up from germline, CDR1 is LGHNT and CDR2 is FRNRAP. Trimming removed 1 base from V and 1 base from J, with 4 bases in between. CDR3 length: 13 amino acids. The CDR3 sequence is CASGLAPNTEAFF. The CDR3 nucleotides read TGTGCTAGTGGTTTGGCCCCGAACACTGAAGCTTTCTTT.

CDR3 coding DNA: TGTGCCAGCAGCCAAGAAGGGTATCTGAATGAAAAACTGTTTTTT. This sequence encodes CASSQEGYLNEKLFF. The chain couples TRBV14 to TRBJ1-4; D gene ambiguous. V was trimmed by 0 bases and J by 5 bases, leaving 10 bases between them. Germline V gene data show CDR1 as SGHDN and CDR2 as FVKESK. This CDR3 region has 15 residues.

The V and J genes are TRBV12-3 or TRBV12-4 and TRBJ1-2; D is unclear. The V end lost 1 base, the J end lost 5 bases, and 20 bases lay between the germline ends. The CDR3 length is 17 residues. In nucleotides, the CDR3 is TGTGCCAGCAGTTTAGGTGGTGGGCCGCCGGGGATTTATGGCTACACCTTC. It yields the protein CASSLGGGPPGIYGYTF.

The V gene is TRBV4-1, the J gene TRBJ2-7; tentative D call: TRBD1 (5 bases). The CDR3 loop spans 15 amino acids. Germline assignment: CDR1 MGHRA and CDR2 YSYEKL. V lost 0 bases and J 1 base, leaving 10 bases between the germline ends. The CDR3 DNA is TGCGCCAGCAGCCAAGAACAGGTGCCTTCCTACGAGCAGTACTTC. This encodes CASSQEQVPSYEQYF.

The DNA of the CDR3 is TGTGCTAGTGCCTGGGGCACCTCCTACGAGCAGTACTTC. Translation gives CASAWGTSYEQYF. The V and J genes are TRBV12-5 and TRBJ2-7; tentatively, D is TRBD1 (5 bases). Trimming stripped 7 bases from V and 0 bases from J, with 10 bases between. This CDR3 has 13 amino acids. The germline gives CDR1 LGHNT, CDR2 FRNRAP. Variable domain in full (rest from reference TRBV12-5 and TRBJ2-7): DARVTQTPRHKVTEMGQEVTMRCQPILGHNTVFWYRQTMMQGLELLAYFRNRAPLDDSGMPKDRFSAEMPDATLATLKIQPSEPRDSAVYFCASAWGTSYEQYFGPGTRLTVT.

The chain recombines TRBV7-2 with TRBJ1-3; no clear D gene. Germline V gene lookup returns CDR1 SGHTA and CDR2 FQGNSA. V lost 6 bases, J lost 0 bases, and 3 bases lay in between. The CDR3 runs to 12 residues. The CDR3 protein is CASRSSGNTIYF. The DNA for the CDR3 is TGTGCCAGCAGATCCTCTGGAAACACCATATATTTT.

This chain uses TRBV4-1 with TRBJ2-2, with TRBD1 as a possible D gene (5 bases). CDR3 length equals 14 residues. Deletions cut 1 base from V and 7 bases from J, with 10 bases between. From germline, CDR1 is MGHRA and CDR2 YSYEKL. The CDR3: CASSQGQGYGELFF. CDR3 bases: TGCGCCAGCAGCCAAGGGCAGGGTTACGGGGAGCTGTTTTTT.

CDR3: CASSPQGWTTEAFF. CDR3 nucleotide sequence: TGTGCCAGCAGCCCTCAGGGTTGGACCACTGAAGCTTTCTTT. V gene TRBV25-1 combines with J gene TRBJ1-1; a weak D match, TRBD1 (5 bases). The CDR3 sequence is 14 residues long. The V end was cut by 6 bases, the J end by 4 bases, with 15 bases between. Germline CDR1 is MGHDK and CDR2 is SYGVNS.

CDR3: CASSLEGDRPQHF. The CDR3 bases are TGCGCCAGCAGCTTGGAAGGAGATAGGCCCCAGCATTTT. V is TRBV5-1 and J is TRBJ1-5; D uncertain. Germline V gene lookup returns CDR1 SGHRS and CDR2 YFSETQ. V lost 0 bases and J lost 9, with 10 bases in between. The length of the CDR3 is 13 residues.

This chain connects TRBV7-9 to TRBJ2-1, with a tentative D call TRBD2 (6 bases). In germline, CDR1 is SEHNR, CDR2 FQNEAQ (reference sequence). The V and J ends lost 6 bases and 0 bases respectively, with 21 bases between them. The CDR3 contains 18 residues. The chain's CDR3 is CASRTSLGGFSSYNEQFF. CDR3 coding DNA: TGTGCCAGCAGAACCTCATTGGGAGGTTTTAGCTCCTACAATGAGCAGTTCTTC.

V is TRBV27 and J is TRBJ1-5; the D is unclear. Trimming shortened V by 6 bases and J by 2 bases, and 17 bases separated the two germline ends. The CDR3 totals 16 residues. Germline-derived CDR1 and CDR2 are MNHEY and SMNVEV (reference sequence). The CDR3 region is CASRKMDLRGNQPQHF. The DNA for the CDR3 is TGTGCCAGCAGAAAAATGGACCTGAGGGGCAATCAGCCCCAGCATTTT.

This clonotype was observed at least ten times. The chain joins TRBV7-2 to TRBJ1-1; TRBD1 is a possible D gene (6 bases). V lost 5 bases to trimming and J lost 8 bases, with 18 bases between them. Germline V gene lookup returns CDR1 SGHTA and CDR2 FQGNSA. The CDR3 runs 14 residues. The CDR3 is CASSRGNTALEAFF. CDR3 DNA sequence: TGTGCCAGCAGCAGGGGGAATACGGCCCTCGAAGCTTTCTTT.

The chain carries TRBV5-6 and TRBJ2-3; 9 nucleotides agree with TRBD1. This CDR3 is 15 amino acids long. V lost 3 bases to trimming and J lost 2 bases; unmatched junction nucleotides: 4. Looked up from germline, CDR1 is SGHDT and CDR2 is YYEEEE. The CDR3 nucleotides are TGTGCCAGCAGCTGGGACAGGGACTACACAGATACGCAGTATTTT. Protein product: CASSWDRDYTDTQYF.

The CDR3 nucleotides read TGTGCCAGCAGCTACGGGACAGGTATGGGGGAGCAGTACTTC. Translating gives CASSYGTGMGEQYF. The chain has TRBV7-9 and TRBJ2-7; 8 nucleotides line up with TRBD1. CDR1 is SEHNR and CDR2 is FQNEAQ in the germline V gene (reference sequence). V lost 4 bases, J lost 7 bases, and 9 bases stayed unmatched. The length of the CDR3 is 14 residues.

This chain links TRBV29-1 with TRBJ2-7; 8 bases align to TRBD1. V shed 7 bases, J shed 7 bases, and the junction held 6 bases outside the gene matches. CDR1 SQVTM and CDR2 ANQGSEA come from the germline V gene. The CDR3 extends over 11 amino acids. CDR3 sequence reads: CSAGQGWEQYF. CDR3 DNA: TGCAGCGCCGGACAGGGATGGGAGCAGTACTTC.

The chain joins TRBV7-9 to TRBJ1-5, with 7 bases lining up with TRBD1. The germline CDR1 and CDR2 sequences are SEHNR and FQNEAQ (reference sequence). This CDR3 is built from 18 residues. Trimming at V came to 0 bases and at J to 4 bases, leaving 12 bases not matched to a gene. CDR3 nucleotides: TGTGCCAGCAGCTTAGCCGGGACAGCGGGAGGGCGTAATCAGCCCCAGCATTTT. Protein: CASSLAGTAGGRNQPQHF.

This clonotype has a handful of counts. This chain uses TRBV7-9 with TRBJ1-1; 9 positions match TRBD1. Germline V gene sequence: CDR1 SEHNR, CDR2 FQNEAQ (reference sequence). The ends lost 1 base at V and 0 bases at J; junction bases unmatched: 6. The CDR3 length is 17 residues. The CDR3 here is CASSLVGTGIMNTEAFF. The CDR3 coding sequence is TGTGCCAGCAGCTTAGTGGGGACAGGGATAATGAACACTGAAGCTTTCTTT.

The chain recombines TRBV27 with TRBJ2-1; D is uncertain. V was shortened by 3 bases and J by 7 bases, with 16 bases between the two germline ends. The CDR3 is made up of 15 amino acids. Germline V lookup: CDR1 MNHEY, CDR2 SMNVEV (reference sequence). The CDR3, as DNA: TGTGCCAGCAGTTTGACGTCGTCGGCCGCAAATGAGCAGTTCTTC. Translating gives CASSLTSSAANEQFF.

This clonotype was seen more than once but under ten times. The CDR3 DNA reads as TGCAGCGTAGTCGCTACAGGGGTCCATGGCTACACCTTC. It is translated as CSVVATGVHGYTF. This chain uses TRBV29-1 with TRBJ1-2, with TRBD1 identical over 7 bases. The J segment lost 6 bases and the V segment lost 6 bases, leaving 10 bases of the junction unmatched. The CDR3 runs to 13 residues. The V gene's germline CDR1 is SQVTM and CDR2 ANQGSEA.

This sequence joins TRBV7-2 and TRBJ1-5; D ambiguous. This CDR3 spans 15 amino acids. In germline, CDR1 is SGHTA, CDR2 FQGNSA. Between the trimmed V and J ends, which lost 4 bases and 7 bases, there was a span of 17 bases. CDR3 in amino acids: CASSSLIGLGQPQHF. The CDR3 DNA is TGTGCCAGCAGCTCGCTTATCGGGCTAGGCCAGCCCCAGCATTTT.